One sample yielded the 19 T cell receptor beta chains listed below, sequenced in a study of blood T cell repertoires in COVID-19. Produced via immunoSEQ multiplex PCR; TCRdb's table is partial and in-frame only. The sample consists of 55,000 to 80,000 clones, 70% to 90% of them appearing once. The sample was peripheral blood. All receptors come from a woman of 80 years or more with acute or convalescent COVID-19.

The chain couples TRBV29-1 to TRBJ1-1; D gene uncertain. This CDR3 has 12 residues. V dropped 6 bases and J dropped 5 bases, with 13 bases sitting between them. The germline gives CDR1 SQVTM, CDR2 ANQGSEA. Written as DNA, the CDR3 is TGCAGCGTCGACCTGGGGAGTACTGAAGCTTTCTTT. This encodes CSVDLGSTEAFF.

The genes are TRBV6-5 and TRBJ2-3; 7 bases align to TRBD1. Trimming took 8 bases from V and 1 from J; bases not matched to a gene: 6. Per germline, CDR1 MNHEY and CDR2 SVGAGI. This CDR3 has 14 residues. The CDR3 here is CASRGDRGTDTQYF. The CDR3 DNA follows: TGTGCCAGCCGGGGAGACAGGGGCACAGATACGCAGTATTTT.

The table lists this clone with a few counts. This chain connects TRBV5-1 to TRBJ1-1; no reliable D call. The CDR3 is 13 amino acids. Trimming took off 0 bases at V and 3 bases at J, with 6 bases between the two ends. Germline V gene sequence: CDR1 SGHRS, CDR2 YFSETQ. The CDR3 bases are TGCGCCAGCAGCTTGGCGGGTTACACTGAAGCTTTCTTT. Residues: CASSLAGYTEAFF.

The table lists this clone with a count of one. The chain employs TRBV19 and TRBJ2-7; D might be TRBD1 (6 bases). The V gene lost 6 bases and the J gene lost 7 bases, with 19 bases spanning the gap. This CDR3 contains 14 residues. In germline, CDR1 is LNHDA, CDR2 SQIVND (reference sequence). CDR3 nucleotides: TGTGCCAGTAGGGACAGACTTCTCCGGGGAGAGCAGTACTTC. Translation gives CASRDRLLRGEQYF.

V gene TRBV27 combines with J gene TRBJ2-7, with D maybe TRBD2 (6 bases). Germline assignment: CDR1 MNHEY and CDR2 SMNVEV (reference sequence). V was trimmed by 0 bases and J by 1 base, leaving 13 bases between them. The length of the CDR3 is 16 residues. CDR3 amino acids: CASSLSGGLISYEQYF. In DNA form, the CDR3 reads TGTGCCAGCAGTTTATCAGGAGGGCTGATTTCCTACGAGCAGTACTTC.

This clone was observed a handful of times. The chain joins TRBV5-1 to TRBJ1-2; a possible D gene is TRBD1 (5 bases). This CDR3 has 15 residues. Germline CDR1 reads SGHRS; CDR2 reads YFSETQ. V was clipped by 1 base and J by 2 bases, with 12 bases between them. CDR3 nucleotide sequence: TGCGCCAGCAGCTTGCGGGGGAGTTGGAACTATGGCTACACCTTC. The encoded protein is CASSLRGSWNYGYTF.

This chain joins TRBV3-1 (or the pseudogene TRBV3-2) and TRBJ2-7; D remains unclear. This CDR3 has 14 amino acids. CDR1 is LGHDT, CDR2 YNNKEL, per germline (reference sequence). Trimming took 0 bases from V and 1 from J, leaving 7 bases between them. CDR3 sequence: CASSQEKLSYEQYF. CDR3 DNA: TGTGCCAGCAGCCAAGAAAAACTATCCTACGAGCAGTACTTC.

The chain employs TRBV7-6 and TRBJ2-5; 12 nucleotides align to TRBD2. V trimming: 1 base; J trimming: 4 bases; junction bases outside the gene matches: 4. Germline V gene data show CDR1 as SGHVS and CDR2 as FNYEAQ. The CDR3 is made up of 16 amino acids. The CDR3 DNA reads TGTGCCAGCAGCTTAGGACTAGCGGGAGAAGGAGAGACCCAGTACTTC. It translates to CASSLGLAGEGETQYF.

The chain couples TRBV6-5 to TRBJ2-5, with 7 positions matching TRBD1. This CDR3 is 13 amino acids long. Trimming removed 8 bases from V and 3 bases from J; junction bases left unmatched: 6. Germline assignment: CDR1 MNHEY and CDR2 SVGAGI. CDR3 amino acids: CASARGLKETQYF. As DNA, the CDR3 is TGTGCCAGCGCTAGGGGGCTGAAAGAGACCCAGTACTTC.

The V gene is TRBV7-9, the J gene TRBJ1-1, with D perhaps TRBD1 (5 bases). CDR1 and CDR2 (germline): SEHNR, FQNEAQ (reference sequence). V shed 3 bases and J shed 0 bases, with 8 bases lying between them. The CDR3 contains 14 residues. DNA of the CDR3: TGTGCCAGCAGCTTCCCGGGGGTGAACACTGAAGCTTTCTTT. Translated: CASSFPGVNTEAFF.

The chain joins TRBV27 to TRBJ1-2; no clear D. The V end lost 6 bases, the J end lost 4 bases, and 6 bases lay between the germline ends. Germline V CDR1 and CDR2: MNHEY, SMNVEV (reference sequence). The CDR3 has 11 residues. In nucleotides, the CDR3 is TGTGCCAGCAGGGCAGTCTATGGCTACACCTTC. Translating it yields CASRAVYGYTF.

This clone was counted between two and nine times. The chain links TRBV2 to TRBJ2-3, with a weak D call TRBD2 (5 bases). V lost 4 bases to trimming and J lost 0 bases, with 11 bases between them. CDR1 SNHLY and CDR2 FYNNEI come from the germline V gene. The length of the CDR3 is 15 residues. As DNA, the CDR3 is TGTGCCAGCAGTGCCTGGCGGGCGAGCACAGATACGCAGTATTTT. It codes for CASSAWRASTDTQYF.

The V and J genes are TRBV5-1 and TRBJ1-5, with a possible D match to TRBD1 (5 bases). The V end lost 4 bases, the J end lost 1 base, and 9 bases lay between the germline ends. The CDR3 loop spans 14 amino acids. CDR1 and CDR2 from the germline V gene are SGHRS and YFSETQ. DNA for the CDR3: TGCGCCAGCAGCCTGGACAACAGCAATCAGCCCCAGCATTTT. This sequence encodes CASSLDNSNQPQHF.

The chain links TRBV12-2 to TRBJ1-5; the D call TRBD1 from the table was never checked on the DNA. TRBV12-2 is given as a pseudogene. The CDR3 is 18 amino acids. In nucleotides, the CDR3 is TGTGCAAGTCGCTTAAGGACAGGCTACCGTTATAGCAATCAGCCCCAGCATTTT. As protein: CASRLRTGYRYSNQPQHF.

This chain connects TRBV6-2 or TRBV6-3 to TRBJ1-1; maybe TRBD1 (5 bases). The CDR3 is 13 residues long. Trimming pared 4 bases from V and 3 bases from J, leaving 9 bases between. Germline assignment: CDR1 MNHEY and CDR2 SVGEGT. The CDR3 DNA reads as TGTGCCAGCAGTTTTAAAGGGGACACTGAAGCTTTCTTT. It specifies CASSFKGDTEAFF.

V gene TRBV3-1 (or the pseudogene TRBV3-2) combines with J gene TRBJ2-5; 8 bases are shared with TRBD2. Germline CDR1 and CDR2: LGHDT and YNNKEL (reference sequence). The CDR3 length is 15 residues. J lost 4 bases, V lost 5 bases, and 9 bases had no gene match. CDR3 region: CASSTGRGGLETQYF. Here the CDR3 DNA reads TGTGCCAGCAGCACCGGGAGGGGAGGACTAGAGACCCAGTACTTC.

The genes are TRBV25-1 and TRBJ1-2; D possibly corresponds to TRBD1 (5 bases). Germline CDR1 and CDR2: MGHDK and SYGVNS. There are 17 residues in the CDR3. Trimming took 2 bases from V and 1 from J, leaving 17 bases between them. CDR3 residues: CASSEGGTAEDNYGYTF. DNA of the CDR3: TGTGCCAGCAGTGAAGGGGGGACGGCAGAGGATAACTATGGCTACACCTTC.

The chain joins TRBV5-4 to TRBJ2-5; 7 bases are shared with TRBD2. The V and J ends lost 3 bases and 1 base, in that order; junction bases with no gene match: 6. CDR1 is SGHNT and CDR2 is YYREEE in the germline V gene (reference sequence). The CDR3 has 15 residues. The CDR3 loop reads CASSSRLAAQETQYF. For the CDR3, the DNA is TGTGCCAGCAGCTCCCGCCTAGCGGCCCAAGAGACCCAGTACTTC.

This rearrangement joins TRBV7-2 to TRBJ1-2; TRBD1 matches at 8 bases. V shed 5 bases and J 7 bases; nucleotides not matched to a gene: 9. The CDR3 is made up of 14 amino acids. Per the germline V gene, CDR1 is SGHTA and CDR2 is FQGNSA. This CDR3 reads CASSVQGALGGYTF. DNA for the CDR3: TGTGCCAGCAGCGTCCAGGGGGCGCTGGGTGGCTACACCTTC.